This paragraph reports one T cell receptor (beta chain). Its antigen is as yet unknown. This sample was taken from a study of cytomegalovirus exposure and HLA in healthy donors. Study-wide points: The study labeled 164 TCR beta chains cytomegalovirus-associated.

CDR3 length: 16 amino acids. Unmatched junction bases numbered 7, after V lost 1 base and J lost 5 bases. Per the germline V gene, CDR1 is SGHTA and CDR2 is FQGTGA. Primers for the PCR totalled 60 Vbeta and 13 Jbeta. Profiled with immunoSEQ multiplex PCR; TCRdb holds only in-frame clones, not every one. The sample lists 240,000 or so clones; 82% were seen once. The clonotype comes from a woman aged 40 to 50 in good health and CMV-seropositive. The specimen sequenced was PBMCs. The V call is TRBV7-3, the J call TRBJ2-2, with 7 bases that match TRBD2. CDR3 coding DNA: TGTGCCAGCAGCTTAAGGTCCCAGGGAGGGACCGGGGAGCTGTTTTTT. Translating it yields CASSLRSQGGTGELFF.